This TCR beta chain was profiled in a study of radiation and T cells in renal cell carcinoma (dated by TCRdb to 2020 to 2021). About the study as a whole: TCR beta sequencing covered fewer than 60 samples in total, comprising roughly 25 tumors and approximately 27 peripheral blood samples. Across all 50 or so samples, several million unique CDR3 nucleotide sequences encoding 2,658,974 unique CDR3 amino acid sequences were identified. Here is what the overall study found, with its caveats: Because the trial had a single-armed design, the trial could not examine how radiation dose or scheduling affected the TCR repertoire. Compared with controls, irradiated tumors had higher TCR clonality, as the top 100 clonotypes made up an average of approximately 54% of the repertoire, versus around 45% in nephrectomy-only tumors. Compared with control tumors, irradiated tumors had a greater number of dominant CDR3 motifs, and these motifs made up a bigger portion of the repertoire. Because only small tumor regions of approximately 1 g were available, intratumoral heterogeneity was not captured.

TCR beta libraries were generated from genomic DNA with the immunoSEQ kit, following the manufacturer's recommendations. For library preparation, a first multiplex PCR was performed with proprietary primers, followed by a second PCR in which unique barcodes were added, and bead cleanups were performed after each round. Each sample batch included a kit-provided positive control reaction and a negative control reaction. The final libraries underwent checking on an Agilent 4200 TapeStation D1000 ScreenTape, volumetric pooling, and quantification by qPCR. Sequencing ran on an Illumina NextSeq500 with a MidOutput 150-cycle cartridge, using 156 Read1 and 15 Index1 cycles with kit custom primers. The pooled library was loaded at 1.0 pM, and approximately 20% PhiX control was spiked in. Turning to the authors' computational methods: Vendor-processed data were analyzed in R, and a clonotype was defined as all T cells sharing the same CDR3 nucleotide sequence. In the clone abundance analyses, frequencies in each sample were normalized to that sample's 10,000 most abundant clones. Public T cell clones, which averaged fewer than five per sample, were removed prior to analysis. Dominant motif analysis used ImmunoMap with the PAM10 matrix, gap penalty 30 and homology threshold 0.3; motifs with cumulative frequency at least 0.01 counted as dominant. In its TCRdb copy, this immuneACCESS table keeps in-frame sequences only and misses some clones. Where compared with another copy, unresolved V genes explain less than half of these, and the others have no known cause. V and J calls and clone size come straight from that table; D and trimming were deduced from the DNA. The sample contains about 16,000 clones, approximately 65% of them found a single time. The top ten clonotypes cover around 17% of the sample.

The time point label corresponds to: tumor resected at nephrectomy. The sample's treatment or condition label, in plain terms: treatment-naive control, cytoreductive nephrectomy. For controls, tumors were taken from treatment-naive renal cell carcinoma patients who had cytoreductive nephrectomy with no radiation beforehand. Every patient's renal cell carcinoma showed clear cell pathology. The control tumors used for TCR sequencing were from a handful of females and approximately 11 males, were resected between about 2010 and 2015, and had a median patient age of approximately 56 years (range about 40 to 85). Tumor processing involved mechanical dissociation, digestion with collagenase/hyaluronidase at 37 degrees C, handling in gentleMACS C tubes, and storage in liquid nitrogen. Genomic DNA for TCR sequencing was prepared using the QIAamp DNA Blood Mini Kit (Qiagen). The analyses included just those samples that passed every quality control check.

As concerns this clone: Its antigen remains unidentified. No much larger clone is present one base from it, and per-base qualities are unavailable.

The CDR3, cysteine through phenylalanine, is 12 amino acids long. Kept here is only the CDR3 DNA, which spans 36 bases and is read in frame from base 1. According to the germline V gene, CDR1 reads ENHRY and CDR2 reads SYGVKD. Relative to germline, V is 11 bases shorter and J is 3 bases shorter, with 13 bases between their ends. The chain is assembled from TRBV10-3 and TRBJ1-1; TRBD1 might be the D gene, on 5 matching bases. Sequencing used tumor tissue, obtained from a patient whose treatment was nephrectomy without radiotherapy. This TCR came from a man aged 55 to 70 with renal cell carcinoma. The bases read TGTGCCTCCCGGTGGGGGGACACTGAAGCTTTCTTT. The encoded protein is CASRWGDTEAFF.